The T cell receptor beta chain under discussion was sequenced for a study of shared clonotypes between healthy human individuals. Per germline, CDR1 SGHTA and CDR2 FQGTGA. Trimming left V 1 base short and J 6 bases short, with 16 bases between. The CDR3 is 15 amino acids. General study points: For sorted subsets, rarefaction showed incomplete sequencing despite large depth. Clonotypes that were shared across a handful of donors made up roughly 5% of naive CD4 clonotypes.

The table came from immunoSEQ multiplex PCR; TCRdb's copy has only in-frame clones and leaves some out. The sample carries hundreds of thousands of clones, approximately 74% recorded once. As concerns this clone: As yet, its antigen is unknown.

Sequenced material: memory CD4+ T cells sorted from blood. Sample subset: CD45RA-negative fraction. The receptor was isolated from a woman between 25 and 40 years old in good health. V and J are TRBV7-3 and TRBJ2-7, with D maybe TRBD1 (6 bases). DNA of the CDR3: TGTGCCAGCAGCTTAATGGGGGCTTCTGAAAGCGAGCAGTACTTC. The encoded protein is CASSLMGASESEQYF.